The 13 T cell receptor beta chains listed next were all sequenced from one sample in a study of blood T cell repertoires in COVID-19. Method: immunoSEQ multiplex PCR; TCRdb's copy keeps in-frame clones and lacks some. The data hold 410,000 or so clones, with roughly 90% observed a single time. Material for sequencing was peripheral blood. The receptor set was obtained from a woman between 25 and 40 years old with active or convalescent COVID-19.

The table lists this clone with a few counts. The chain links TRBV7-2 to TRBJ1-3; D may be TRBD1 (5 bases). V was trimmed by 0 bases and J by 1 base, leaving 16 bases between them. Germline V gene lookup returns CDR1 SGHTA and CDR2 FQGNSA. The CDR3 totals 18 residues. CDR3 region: CASSLASIRQGSGNTIYF. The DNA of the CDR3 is TGTGCCAGCAGCTTAGCGTCAATTCGCCAGGGTTCTGGAAACACCATATATTTT. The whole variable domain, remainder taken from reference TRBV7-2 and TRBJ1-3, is GAGVSQSPSNKVTEKGKDVELRCDPISGHTALYWYRQSLGQGLEFLIYFQGNSAPDKSGLPSDRFSAERTGGSVSTLTIQRTQQEDSAVYLCASSLASIRQGSGNTIYFGEGSWLTVV.

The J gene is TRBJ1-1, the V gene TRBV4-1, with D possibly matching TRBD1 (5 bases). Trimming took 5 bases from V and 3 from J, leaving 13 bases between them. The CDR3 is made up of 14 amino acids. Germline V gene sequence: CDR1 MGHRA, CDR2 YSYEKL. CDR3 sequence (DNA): TGCGCCAGCAGCGAGGGCCCGGGGGACACTGAAGCTTTCTTT. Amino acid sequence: CASSEGPGDTEAFF.

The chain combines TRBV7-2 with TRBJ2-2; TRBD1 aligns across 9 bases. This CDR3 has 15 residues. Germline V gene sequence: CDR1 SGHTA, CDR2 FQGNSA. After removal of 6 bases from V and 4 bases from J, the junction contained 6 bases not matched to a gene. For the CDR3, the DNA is TGTGCCAGCAGTTACGGGACAGGGAGCACCGGGGAGCTGTTTTTT. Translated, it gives CASSYGTGSTGELFF. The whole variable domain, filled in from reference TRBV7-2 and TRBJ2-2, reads GAGVSQSPSNKVTEKGKDVELRCDPISGHTALYWYRQSLGQGLEFLIYFQGNSAPDKSGLPSDRFSAERTGGSVSTLTIQRTQQEDSAVYLCASSYGTGSTGELFFGEGSRLTVL.

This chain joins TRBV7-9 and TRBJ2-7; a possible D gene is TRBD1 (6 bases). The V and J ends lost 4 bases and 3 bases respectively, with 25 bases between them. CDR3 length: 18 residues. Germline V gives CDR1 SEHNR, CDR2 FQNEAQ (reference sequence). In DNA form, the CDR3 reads TGTGCCAGCAGCTCAACCTCGGACAGCCCTAGGGTAGTCTACGAGCAGTACTTC. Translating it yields CASSSTSDSPRVVYEQYF.

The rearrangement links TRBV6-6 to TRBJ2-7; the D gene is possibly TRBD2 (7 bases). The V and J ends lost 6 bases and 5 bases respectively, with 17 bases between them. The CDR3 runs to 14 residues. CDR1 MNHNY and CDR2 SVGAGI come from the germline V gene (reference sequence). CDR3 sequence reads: CASSPWGGNNEQYF. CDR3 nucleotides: TGTGCCAGCAGCCCTTGGGGGGGCAACAACGAGCAGTACTTC.

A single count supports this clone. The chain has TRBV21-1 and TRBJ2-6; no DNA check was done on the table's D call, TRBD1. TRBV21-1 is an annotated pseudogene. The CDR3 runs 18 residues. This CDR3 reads CAITRSPDRASGANVLTF. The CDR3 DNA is TGTGCCATAACCAGGTCACCCGACAGGGCGTCTGGGGCCAACGTCCTGACTTTC.

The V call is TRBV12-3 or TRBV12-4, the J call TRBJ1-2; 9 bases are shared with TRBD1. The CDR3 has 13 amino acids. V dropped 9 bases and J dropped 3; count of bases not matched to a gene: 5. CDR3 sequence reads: CASKDRGDYGYTF. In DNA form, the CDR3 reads TGTGCCAGTAAGGACAGGGGAGACTATGGCTACACCTTC.

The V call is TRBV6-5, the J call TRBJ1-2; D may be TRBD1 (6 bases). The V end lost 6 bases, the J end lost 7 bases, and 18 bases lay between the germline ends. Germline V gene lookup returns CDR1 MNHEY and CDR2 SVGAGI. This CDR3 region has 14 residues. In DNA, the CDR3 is TGTGCCAGCAGCCGAGAGGGGGTTCTGGGTGGCTACACCTTC. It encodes CASSREGVLGGYTF.

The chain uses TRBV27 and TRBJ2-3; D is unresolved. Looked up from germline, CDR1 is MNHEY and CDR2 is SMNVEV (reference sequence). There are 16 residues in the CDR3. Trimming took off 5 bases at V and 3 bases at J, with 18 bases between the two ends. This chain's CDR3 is CASSPRGSPMTDTQYF. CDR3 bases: TGTGCCAGCAGTCCACGCGGCAGCCCCATGACAGATACGCAGTATTTT.

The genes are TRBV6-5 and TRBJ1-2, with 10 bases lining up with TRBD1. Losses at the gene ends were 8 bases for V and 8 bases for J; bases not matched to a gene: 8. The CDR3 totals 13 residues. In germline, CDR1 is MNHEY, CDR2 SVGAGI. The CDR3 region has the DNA TGTGCCAGCTTAGACAGGGGGCTTCAGGGCTACACCTTC. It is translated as CASLDRGLQGYTF.

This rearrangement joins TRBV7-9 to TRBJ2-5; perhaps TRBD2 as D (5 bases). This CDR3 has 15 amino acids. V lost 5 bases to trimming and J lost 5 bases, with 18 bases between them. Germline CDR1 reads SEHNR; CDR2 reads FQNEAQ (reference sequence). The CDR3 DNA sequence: TGTGCCAGCAGCGACCGGGATACCGAGGATGAGACCCAGTACTTC. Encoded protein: CASSDRDTEDETQYF.

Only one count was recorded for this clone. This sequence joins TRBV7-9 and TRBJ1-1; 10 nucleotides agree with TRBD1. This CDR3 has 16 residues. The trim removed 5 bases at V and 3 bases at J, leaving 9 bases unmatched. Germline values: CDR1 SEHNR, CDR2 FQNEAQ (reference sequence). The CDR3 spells CASSTKAGTGDTEAFF. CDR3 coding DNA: TGTGCCAGCAGCACTAAGGCCGGGACAGGGGACACTGAAGCTTTCTTT.

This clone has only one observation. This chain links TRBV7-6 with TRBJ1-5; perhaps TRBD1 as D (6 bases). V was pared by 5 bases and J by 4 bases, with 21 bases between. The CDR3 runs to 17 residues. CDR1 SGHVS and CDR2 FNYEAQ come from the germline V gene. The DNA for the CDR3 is TGTGCCAGCAGCCCTATAGCCGGCGGGGGCAATAATCAGCCCCAGCATTTT. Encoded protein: CASSPIAGGGNNQPQHF.